These T cell receptor beta chains were read from a single sample in a study of cytotoxic CD8 clonotypes in ibrutinib-treated CLL. Sequenced by immunoSEQ multiplex PCR; TCRdb stores in-frame clones only, minus some. The profile shows approximately 130,000 clones, approximately 80% of them singletons. The sample was PBMCs, taken after 24 months of ibrutinib treatment. The receptors stem from a human donor with chronic lymphocytic leukemia. CDR3s include the opening cysteine and the closing phenylalanine or tryptophan. Each record gives: clone size, V gene, D gene, J gene, CDR3 protein, CDR3 DNA. The D gene is left open where the match is weak. The size of a clone is reported for some rows only, either as once, few or many, or as a class for expanded clones.

.	TRBV15	.	TRBJ1-2	CATSRELVYGYTF	TGTGCCACCAGCAGAGAATTAGTCTATGGCTACACCTTC
.	TRBV30	.	TRBJ2-1	CAWSRYNEQFF	TGTGCCTGGAGCCGGTACAATGAGCAGTTCTTC
once	TRBV5-1	TRBD1	TRBJ1-6	CASSPIRQGANNNSPLHF	TGCGCCAGCAGCCCAATCAGACAGGGGGCCAATAATAATTCACCCCTCCACTTT
.	TRBV30	.	TRBJ1-1	CAWIHLNTEAFF	TGTGCCTGGATCCATTTGAACACTGAAGCTTTCTTT
.	TRBV15	TRBD2	TRBJ2-7	CATSRGGSGGPSSYEQYF	TGTGCCACCAGCAGAGGTGGTAGCGGGGGGCCGAGCTCCTACGAGCAGTACTTC
.	TRBV30	.	TRBJ2-7	CAWSVTGFDEQYF	TGTGCCTGGAGTGTGACCGGGTTCGACGAGCAGTACTTC
.	TRBV4-3	.	TRBJ2-7	CASSQDGSGLGEQYF	TGCGCCAGCAGCCAAGATGGGTCCGGGCTGGGGGAGCAGTACTTC
.	TRBV19	.	TRBJ1-1	CASTPGIRGEMNTEAFF	TGTGCCAGTACTCCTGGGATTCGAGGCGAGATGAACACTGAAGCTTTCTTT
.	TRBV18	.	TRBJ1-6	CASSPDRNSPLHF	TGTGCCAGCTCACCTGACAGGAATTCACCCCTCCACTTT
.	TRBV10-1	.	TRBJ1-2	CANLETYGYTF	TGCGCCAATCTAGAGACCTATGGCTACACCTTC
few	TRBV4-2	.	TRBJ1-4	CASSQGDLHATNEKLFF	TGTGCCAGCAGCCAAGGGGACTTACATGCAACTAATGAAAAACTGTTTTTT
.	TRBV18	.	TRBJ1-3	CASSPWQGKTSMDTIYF	TGTGCCAGCTCACCGTGGCAGGGGAAGACCTCGATGGACACCATATATTTT
.	TRBV19	TRBD1	TRBJ1-6	CASSRPARTGANSPLHF	TGTGCCAGTAGCCGTCCGGCCCGGACAGGGGCCAATTCACCCCTCCACTTT
.	TRBV6-1	.	TRBJ1-6	CASSESRTGPNSPLHF	TGTGCCAGCAGTGAGTCGCGGACTGGTCCTAATTCACCCCTCCACTTT
.	TRBV6-4	TRBD1	TRBJ1-2	CASSDSQGARGYTF	TGTGCCAGCAGTGACTCACAGGGGGCGCGGGGCTACACCTTC
.	TRBV5-4	.	TRBJ1-2	CASSPGLRAGYTF	TGTGCCAGCAGCCCCGGCCTAAGGGCGGGCTACACCTTC
.	TRBV6-6	TRBD1	TRBJ1-5	CASSRPGTGDPSLHF	TGTGCCAGCAGTCGTCCCGGGACAGGGGACCCGAGTTTGCATTTT
.	TRBV7-9	TRBD1	TRBJ2-3	CASSGTGRPTDTQYF	TGTGCCAGCAGCGGGACAGGGAGACCGACAGATACGCAGTATTTT
few	TRBV6-5	TRBD1	TRBJ1-1	CASSSLTGAEAFF	TGTGCCAGCAGTTCCCTGACAGGGGCTGAAGCTTTCTTT
.	TRBV4-3	TRBD1	TRBJ1-1	CASSFGTGSNTEAFF	TGCGCCAGCAGTTTCGGGACAGGGTCGAACACTGAAGCTTTCTTT
.	TRBV7-2	TRBD1	TRBJ2-7	CASSFVTGGSYEQYF	TGTGCCAGCAGCTTCGTGACAGGGGGGTCCTACGAGCAGTACTTC
.	TRBV5-1	.	TRBJ2-5	CASSLGGTRGETQYF	TGCGCCAGCAGCTTGGGCGGGACAAGAGGGGAGACCCAGTACTTC
.	TRBV7-6	TRBD1	TRBJ1-3	CASSLAGVGTAGNTIYF	TGTGCCAGCAGCTTAGCCGGGGTAGGGACAGCCGGAAACACCATATATTTT
many	TRBV10-2	.	TRBJ2-7	CASEGPRRDLEQYF	TGCGCCAGCGAAGGGCCTCGTCGGGATTTGGAGCAGTACTTC
.	TRBV6-6	.	TRBJ1-2	CASSSEGGLYGYTF	TGTGCCAGCAGTTCCGAGGGCGGGTTATACGGCTACACCTTC
.	TRBV19	.	TRBJ1-2	CASLAGGLGGYTF	TGTGCCAGTCTCGCCGGGGGATTGGGGGGCTACACCTTC
once	TRBV19	.	TRBJ2-3	CASTKSRSTDTQYF	TGTGCCAGTACTAAATCTAGGTCCACAGATACGCAGTATTTT
.	TRBV7-2	TRBD2	TRBJ2-1	CASSSLSGRGSSYNEQFF	TGTGCCAGCAGCTCTTTATCGGGGCGGGGGAGCTCCTACAATGAGCAGTTCTTC
.	TRBV10-3	TRBD1	TRBJ1-2	CAISESSFTGTGLGYGYTF	TGTGCCATCAGTGAGTCCAGCTTTACGGGGACAGGGCTTGGCTATGGCTACACCTTC
once	TRBV7-7	.	TRBJ2-2	CASSREAGELFF	TGTGCCAGCAGCAGGGAAGCCGGGGAGCTGTTTTTT
.	TRBV19	.	TRBJ1-2	CASSDNIWGDGYTF	TGTGCCAGTAGCGACAATATATGGGGGGACGGCTACACCTTC
.	TRBV5-6	TRBD1	TRBJ2-7	CASSLGQGLPYEQYF	TGTGCCAGCAGCTTGGGACAGGGGTTACCCTACGAGCAGTACTTC
.	TRBV7-2	.	TRBJ1-2	CASRFVYGYTF	TGTGCCAGCAGATTCGTATATGGCTACACCTTC
.	TRBV28	.	TRBJ2-7	CASRRTMEQYF	TGTGCCAGCAGACGAACTATGGAGCAGTACTTC
once	TRBV6-5	.	TRBJ2-6	CASSYTGYSGANVLTF	TGTGCCAGCAGTTACACGGGTTACTCTGGGGCCAACGTCCTGACTTTC
.	TRBV10-3	TRBD1	TRBJ2-2	CATTGVLATGELFF	TGTGCCACCACAGGGGTCCTTGCGACCGGGGAGCTGTTTTTT
.	TRBV29-1	.	TRBJ2-7	CNVQGRTRVQYF	TGCAACGTTCAGGGGCGGACAAGGGTGCAGTACTTC
.	TRBV6-1	.	TRBJ1-1	CASRVGLNTEAFF	TGTGCCAGCAGAGTGGGGCTGAACACTGAAGCTTTCTTT
few	TRBV11-2	.	TRBJ2-5	CASSAQETQYF	TGTGCCAGCAGCGCCCAAGAGACCCAGTACTTC
many	TRBV29-1	.	TRBJ1-1	CSAKSGDMNTEAFF	TGCAGCGCAAAGAGCGGGGACATGAACACTGAAGCTTTCTTT
.	TRBV5-8	.	TRBJ1-3	CASSPRQLSGNTIYF	TGTGCCAGCAGCCCCAGACAGCTCTCTGGAAACACCATATATTTT
few	TRBV7-9	.	TRBJ1-2	CASSLDLGYTF	TGTGCCAGCAGCTTAGACCTAGGCTACACCTTC
.	TRBV14	TRBD2	TRBJ2-5	CASSQGLAGGYETQYF	TGTGCCAGCAGCCAAGGACTAGCGGGGGGGTATGAGACCCAGTACTTC
.	TRBV28	.	TRBJ2-3	CASNLGLALDTQYF	TGTGCCAGCAACCTAGGGCTAGCACTGGATACGCAGTATTTT
.	TRBV9	.	TRBJ1-1	CASSVAATAGTEAFF	TGTGCCAGCAGCGTAGCGGCGACCGCTGGCACTGAAGCTTTCTTT
.	TRBV6-1	.	TRBJ1-1	CASSRRNTEAFF	TGTGCCAGCAGTCGCAGGAACACTGAAGCTTTCTTT
.	TRBV6-5	.	TRBJ1-1	CASSDLEAFF	TGTGCCAGCAGTGACCTTGAAGCTTTCTTT